Shown below are 20 T cell receptor beta chains from a single sample sequenced in a study of OX40 agonist ivuxolimab in advanced cancers. Assay used: immunoSEQ multiplex PCR; TCRdb lists only in-frame clones, some missing. This sample has roughly 93,000 clones, with roughly 80% found just once. The specimen comprised CD4+ or CD8+ T cells sorted from blood, sampled in a trial of the OX40 agonist ivuxolimab. Receptors originate from an adult with an advanced solid tumor such as melanoma, head and neck, liver or kidney cancer.

The chain has TRBV19 and TRBJ2-7, with D perhaps matching TRBD1 or TRBD2 (5 bases each). The germline CDR1 and CDR2 sequences are LNHDA and SQIVND (reference sequence). The CDR3 runs to 14 residues. The germline V and J ends were trimmed by 1 base and 5 bases, with 12 bases remaining between them. The CDR3 here is CASSIVGQGHEQYF. The CDR3 coding sequence is TGTGCCAGTAGTATAGTCGGGCAGGGACACGAGCAGTACTTC.

The genes are TRBV29-1 and TRBJ2-2; TRBD1 agrees at 8 bases. Germline CDR1 is SQVTM and CDR2 is ANQGSEA. This CDR3 is built from 13 residues. V lost 7 bases, J lost 3 bases, and 4 bases stayed unmatched. Here the CDR3 reads CSGTTGDTGELFF. As DNA, the CDR3 is TGCAGCGGAACGACAGGGGACACCGGGGAGCTGTTTTTT.

This clone has only one observation. The rearrangement links TRBV18 to TRBJ1-1; D call uncertain. The germline gives CDR1 KGHSH, CDR2 LQKENI. The ends were cut back, 5 bases at V and 4 bases at J, with 11 bases in the middle. The length of the CDR3 is 13 residues. DNA for the CDR3: TGTGCCAGCTCATTTTTGCGGTTCACTGAAGCTTTCTTT. Its protein product is CASSFLRFTEAFF.

The gene calls are TRBV27 and TRBJ2-6, with TRBD2 as a possible D gene (6 bases). Germline lookup yields CDR1 MNHEY and CDR2 SMNVEV (reference sequence). This CDR3 is built from 15 residues. Trimming took off 3 bases at V and 3 bases at J, with 9 bases between the two ends. The CDR3 spells CASSFQGGGANVLTF. The CDR3 DNA follows: TGTGCCAGCAGTTTTCAGGGAGGTGGGGCCAACGTCCTGACTTTC.

The V and J genes are TRBV7-9 and TRBJ1-2; 12 bases agree with TRBD1. Germline trimming cut 1 base from V and 6 bases from J; bases unmatched to any gene: 6. Germline CDR1 reads SEHNR; CDR2 reads FQNEAQ (reference sequence). The CDR3 length is 16 residues. In DNA form, the CDR3 reads TGTGCCAGCAGCTTAGAAGGGACAGGGGGCAGGGATGGCTACACCTTC. Amino acids: CASSLEGTGGRDGYTF.

The chain has TRBV2 and TRBJ1-1; 10 nucleotides align to TRBD1. The germline V gene encodes CDR1 SNHLY and CDR2 FYNNEI. The CDR3 runs to 15 residues. Losses at the gene ends were 4 bases for V and 12 bases for J; bases not matched to a gene: 14. The CDR3 DNA sequence: TGTGCCAGCAGTGCGCGCCCCACAGGGACAGGGGTAACTTTCTTT. Protein: CASSARPTGTGVTFF.

This rearrangement joins TRBV6-1 to TRBJ1-3, with a weak D call TRBD1 (5 bases). The CDR3 spans 13 residues. Germline CDR1 reads MNHNS; CDR2 reads SASEGT. V was cut by 5 bases and J by 8 bases, with 13 bases left in between. The CDR3 bases are TGTGCCAGCAGTAAGGGACCCGGGGACACCATATATTTT. Protein sequence: CASSKGPGDTIYF.

This chain connects TRBV5-4 to TRBJ2-3; D not certain. The CDR3 length is 13 residues. V was shortened by 4 bases and J by 1 base, with 7 bases between the two germline ends. CDR1 and CDR2 (germline): SGHNT, YYREEE (reference sequence). CDR3 loop: CASSVERTDTQYF. CDR3 in DNA: TGTGCCAGCAGCGTGGAGCGCACAGATACGCAGTATTTT. The variable domain in full, with the rest retrieved from reference TRBV5-4 and TRBJ2-3, is ETGVTQSPTHLIKTRGQQVTLRCSSQSGHNTVSWYQQALGQGPQFIFQYYREEENGRGNFPPRFSGLQFPNYSSELNVNALELDDSALYLCASSVERTDTQYFGPGTRLTVL.

The chain joins TRBV2 to TRBJ2-3; TRBD2 agrees at 10 bases. This CDR3 has 14 residues. The germline V gene has CDR1 SNHLY and CDR2 FYNNEI. J lost 4 bases, V lost 2 bases, and 0 bases had no gene match. CDR3 nucleotide sequence: TGTGCCAGCAGTGAACTAGCGGGAGCAGATACGCAGTATTTT. Protein: CASSELAGADTQYF.

This chain connects TRBV2 to TRBJ1-2, with 11 positions matching TRBD1. Germline V gene data show CDR1 as SNHLY and CDR2 as FYNNEI. Trimming at V came to 10 bases and at J to 8 bases, leaving 9 bases not matched to a gene. There are 13 residues in the CDR3. The CDR3 reads CATRDRGMRGYTF. The DNA for the CDR3 is TGTGCCACTCGGGACAGGGGGATGAGGGGCTACACCTTC.

There are a few counts of this clone. V is TRBV4-3 and J is TRBJ1-3; the match to TRBD1 covers 7 bases. Germline assignment: CDR1 LGHNA and CDR2 YSLEER. The CDR3 runs to 18 residues. Trimming took 1 base from V and 6 from J; bases not matched to a gene: 15. The CDR3 here is CASSQGVWTGVLENTIYF. Written as DNA, the CDR3 is TGCGCCAGCAGCCAAGGGGTTTGGACAGGTGTGCTCGAAAACACCATATATTTT.

J is TRBJ2-3 and V is TRBV19, with 10 bases fitting TRBD2. Per germline, CDR1 LNHDA and CDR2 SQIVND (reference sequence). The junction had 7 bases not matched to a gene; V was cut back by 8 bases and J by 5 bases. This CDR3 is built from 14 residues. CDR3 nucleotides: TGTGCCAGTTGGGCGGGACTAGCGATAGATACGCAGTATTTT. Residues: CASWAGLAIDTQYF. The entire variable domain, with the rest obtained from reference TRBV19 and TRBJ2-3, is as follows: DGGITQSPKYLFRKEGQNVTLSCEQNLNHDAMYWYRQDPGQGLRLIYYSQIVNDFQKGDIAEGYSVSREKKESFPLTVTSAQKNPTAFYLCASWAGLAIDTQYFGPGTRLTVL.

This chain connects TRBV7-9 to TRBJ1-2; D not resolved. The germline V gene has CDR1 SEHNR and CDR2 FQNEAQ (reference sequence). Deletions cut 4 bases from V and 5 bases from J, with 11 bases between. This CDR3 comprises 13 residues. The chain's CDR3 is CASSSSGYYGYTF. CDR3 coding DNA: TGTGCCAGCAGCTCGTCGGGATATTATGGCTACACCTTC.

This clone was observed a handful of times. This chain uses TRBV12-5 with TRBJ1-2; D not resolved. The germline CDR1 and CDR2 sequences are LGHNT and FRNRAP. This CDR3 is 13 amino acids long. The V end was cut by 5 bases, the J end by 1 base, with 8 bases between. In DNA, the CDR3 is TGTGCTAGTGGTCCTCAAGTTAACTATGGCTACACCTTC. This translates into CASGPQVNYGYTF.

The chain uses TRBV5-6 and TRBJ1-6; no reliable D call. Trimming stripped 0 bases from V and 4 bases from J, with 11 bases between. Germline CDR1 SGHDT, CDR2 YYEEEE. The CDR3 has 16 amino acids. CDR3 nucleotide sequence: TGTGCCAGCAGCTTGGTTGGACCCGAATATAATTCACCCCTCCACTTT. Its protein product is CASSLVGPEYNSPLHF.

V is TRBV30 and J is TRBJ2-3, with 9 bases that match TRBD1. After removal of 4 bases from V and 5 bases from J, the junction contained 7 bases not matched to a gene. CDR1 and CDR2 from the germline V gene are GTSNPN and SVGIG (reference sequence). CDR3 length: 14 residues. This chain's CDR3 is CAWNRDREGDTQYF. The CDR3 bases are TGTGCCTGGAACCGGGACAGGGAGGGAGATACGCAGTATTTT.

The chain links TRBV6-6 to TRBJ2-7, with 9 nucleotides matching TRBD1. The CDR3 loop spans 14 amino acids. CDR1 is MNHNY, CDR2 SVGAGI, per germline (reference sequence). V lost 8 bases to trimming and J lost 6 bases; unmatched junction nucleotides: 11. The CDR3 DNA reads TGTGCCAGCGGCTACCGGGACAGGGCCGGCGAGCAGTACTTC. Protein: CASGYRDRAGEQYF.

This clone was found a few times. This CDR3 is CASSRDGDQPQHF. Written as DNA, the CDR3 is TGTGCCAGCTCTAGGGACGGGGATCAGCCCCAGCATTTT. The V gene is TRBV7-3, the J gene TRBJ1-5, with TRBD1 as a possible D gene (5 bases). This CDR3 has 13 residues. Trimming stripped 8 bases from V and 5 bases from J, with 13 bases between. Germline V gives CDR1 SGHTA, CDR2 FQGTGA.

The chain is built from TRBV14 and TRBJ2-7, with D possibly TRBD1 on 5 matching bases. Germline-derived CDR1 and CDR2 are SGHDN and FVKESK. This CDR3 has 16 amino acids. The V end lost 9 bases, the J end lost 3 bases, and 24 bases lay between the germline ends. Here the CDR3 DNA reads TGTGCCAGTTCAGGGAATGGGAAACCCCGCTACTACGAGCAGTACTTC. It is translated as CASSGNGKPRYYEQYF.

V usage is TRBV10-1 and J usage is TRBJ2-5, with D possibly being TRBD1 (6 bases). The V gene's germline CDR1 is WNHNN and CDR2 SYGVQD (reference sequence). Between the trimmed V and J ends, which lost 4 bases and 5 bases, there was a span of 14 bases. This CDR3 has 14 residues. CDR3 nucleotides: TGCGCCAGCAGTGGACAGGAGGAAGGGGAGACCCAGTACTTC. Its protein is CASSGQEEGETQYF.